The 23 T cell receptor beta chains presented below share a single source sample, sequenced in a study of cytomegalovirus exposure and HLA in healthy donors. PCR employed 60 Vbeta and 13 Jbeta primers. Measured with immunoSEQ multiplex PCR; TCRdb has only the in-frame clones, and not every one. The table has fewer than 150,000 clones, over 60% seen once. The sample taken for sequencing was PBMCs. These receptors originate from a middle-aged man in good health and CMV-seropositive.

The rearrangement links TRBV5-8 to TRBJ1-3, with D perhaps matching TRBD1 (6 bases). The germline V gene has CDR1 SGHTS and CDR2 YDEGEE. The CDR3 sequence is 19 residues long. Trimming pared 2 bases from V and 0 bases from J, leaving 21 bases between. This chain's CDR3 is CASSFPPAQGLDSGNTIYF. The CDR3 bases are TGTGCCAGCAGCTTTCCCCCGGCGCAGGGGCTTGACTCTGGAAACACCATATATTTT.

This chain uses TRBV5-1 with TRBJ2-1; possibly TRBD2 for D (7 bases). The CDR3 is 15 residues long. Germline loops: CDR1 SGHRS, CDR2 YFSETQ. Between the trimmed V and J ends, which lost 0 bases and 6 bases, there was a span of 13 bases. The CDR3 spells CASSLGGGRVNEQFF. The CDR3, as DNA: TGCGCCAGCAGCTTGGGGGGGGGCCGGGTCAATGAGCAGTTCTTC.

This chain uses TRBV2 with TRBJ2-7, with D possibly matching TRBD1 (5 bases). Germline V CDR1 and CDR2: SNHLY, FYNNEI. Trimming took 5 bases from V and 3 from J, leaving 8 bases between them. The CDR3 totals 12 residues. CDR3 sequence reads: CASSTQGYEQYF. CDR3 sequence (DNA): TGTGCCAGCAGTACCCAGGGCTACGAGCAGTACTTC. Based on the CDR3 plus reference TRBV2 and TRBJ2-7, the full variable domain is EPEVTQTPSHQVTQMGQEVILRCVPISNHLYFYWYRQILGQKVEFLVSFYNNEISEKSEIFDDQFSVERPDGSNFTLKIRSTKLEDSAMYFCASSTQGYEQYFGPGTRLTVT.

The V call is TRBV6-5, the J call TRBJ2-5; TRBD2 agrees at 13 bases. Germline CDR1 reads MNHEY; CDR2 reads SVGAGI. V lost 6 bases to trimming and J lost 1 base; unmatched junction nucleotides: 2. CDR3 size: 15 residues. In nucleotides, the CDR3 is TGTGCCAGCAGAACTAGCGGGGGGGTCCAAGAGACCCAGTACTTC. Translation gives CASRTSGGVQETQYF.

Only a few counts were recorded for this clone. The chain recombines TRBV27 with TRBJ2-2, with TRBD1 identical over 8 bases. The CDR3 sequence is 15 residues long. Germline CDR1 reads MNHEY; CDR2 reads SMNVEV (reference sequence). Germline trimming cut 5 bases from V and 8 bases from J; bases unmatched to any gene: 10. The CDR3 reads CASSITQGAGGELFF. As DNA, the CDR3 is TGTGCCAGCAGTATCACCCAGGGGGCAGGAGGGGAGCTGTTTTTT.

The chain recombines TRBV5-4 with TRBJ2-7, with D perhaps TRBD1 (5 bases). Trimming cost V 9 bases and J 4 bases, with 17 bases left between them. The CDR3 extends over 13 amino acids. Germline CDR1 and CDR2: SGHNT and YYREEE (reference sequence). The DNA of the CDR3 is TGTGCCACCGGACACAAACGGATGTACGAGCAGTACTTC. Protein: CATGHKRMYEQYF. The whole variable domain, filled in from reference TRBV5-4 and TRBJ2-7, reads ETGVTQSPTHLIKTRGQQVTLRCSSQSGHNTVSWYQQALGQGPQFIFQYYREEENGRGNFPPRFSGLQFPNYSSELNVNALELDDSALYLCATGHKRMYEQYFGPGTRLTVT.

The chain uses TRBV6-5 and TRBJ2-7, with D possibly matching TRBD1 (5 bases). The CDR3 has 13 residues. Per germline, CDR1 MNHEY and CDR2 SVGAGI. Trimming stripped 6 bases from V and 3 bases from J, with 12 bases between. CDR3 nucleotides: TGTGCCAGCAGGAAAGACAGTTTCTACGAGCAGTACTTC. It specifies CASRKDSFYEQYF.

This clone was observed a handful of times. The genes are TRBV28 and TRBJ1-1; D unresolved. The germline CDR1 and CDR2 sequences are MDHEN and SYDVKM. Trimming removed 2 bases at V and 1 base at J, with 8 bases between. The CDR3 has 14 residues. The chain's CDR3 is CASSLLKPNTEAFF. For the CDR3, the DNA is TGTGCCAGCAGTTTACTAAAGCCGAACACTGAAGCTTTCTTT.

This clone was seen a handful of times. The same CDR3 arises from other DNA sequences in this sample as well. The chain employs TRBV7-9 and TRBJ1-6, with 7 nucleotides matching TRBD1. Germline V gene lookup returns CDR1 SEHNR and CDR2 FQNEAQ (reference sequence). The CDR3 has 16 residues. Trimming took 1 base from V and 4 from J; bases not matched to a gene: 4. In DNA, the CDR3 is TGTGCCAGCAGCTTAGGACAGGGTTTTTATAATTCACCCCTCCACTTT. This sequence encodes CASSLGQGFYNSPLHF.

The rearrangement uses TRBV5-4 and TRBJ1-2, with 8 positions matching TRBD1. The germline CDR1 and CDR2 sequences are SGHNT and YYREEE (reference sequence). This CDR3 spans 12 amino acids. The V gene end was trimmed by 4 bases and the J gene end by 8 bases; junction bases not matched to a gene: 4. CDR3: CASSGGQAGYTF. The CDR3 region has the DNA TGTGCCAGCAGCGGGGGACAGGCCGGCTACACCTTC.

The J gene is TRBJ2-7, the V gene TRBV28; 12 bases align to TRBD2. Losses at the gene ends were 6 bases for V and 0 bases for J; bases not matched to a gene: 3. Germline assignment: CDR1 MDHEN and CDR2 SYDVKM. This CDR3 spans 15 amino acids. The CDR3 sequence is CASSLLAGGSYEQYF. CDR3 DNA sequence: TGTGCCAGCAGCCTACTAGCGGGGGGCTCCTACGAGCAGTACTTC.

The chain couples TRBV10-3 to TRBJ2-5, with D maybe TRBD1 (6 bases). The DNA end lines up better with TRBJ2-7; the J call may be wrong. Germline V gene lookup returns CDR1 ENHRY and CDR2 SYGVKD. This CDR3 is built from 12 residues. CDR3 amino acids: CAIGFRGSEQYF. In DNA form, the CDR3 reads TGTGCCATCGGATTCAGGGGAAGCGAGCAGTACTTC.

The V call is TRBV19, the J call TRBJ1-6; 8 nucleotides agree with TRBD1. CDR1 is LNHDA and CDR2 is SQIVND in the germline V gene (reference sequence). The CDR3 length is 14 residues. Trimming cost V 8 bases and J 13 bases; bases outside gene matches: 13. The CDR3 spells CASRSDRAGPPLHF. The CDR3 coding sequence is TGTGCCAGTCGCTCGGACAGGGCTGGTCCTCCCCTCCACTTT.

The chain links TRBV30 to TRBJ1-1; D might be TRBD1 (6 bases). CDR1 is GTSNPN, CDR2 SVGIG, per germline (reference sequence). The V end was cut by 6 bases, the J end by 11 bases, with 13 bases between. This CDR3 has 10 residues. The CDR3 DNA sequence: TGTGCCTGTCAACAGGGTTTGGCTTTCTTT. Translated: CACQQGLAFF. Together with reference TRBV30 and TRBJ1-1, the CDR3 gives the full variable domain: SQTIHQWPATLVQPVGSPLSLECTVEGTSNPNLYWYRQAAGRGLQLLFYSVGIGQISSEVPQNLSASRPQDRQFILSSKKLLLSDSGFYLCACQQGLAFFGQGTRLTVV.

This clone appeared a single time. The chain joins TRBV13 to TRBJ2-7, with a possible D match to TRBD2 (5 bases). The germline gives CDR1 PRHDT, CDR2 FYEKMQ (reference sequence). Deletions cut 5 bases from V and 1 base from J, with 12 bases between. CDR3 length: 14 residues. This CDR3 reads CASSPSRVSYEQYF. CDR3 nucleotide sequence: TGTGCCAGCAGCCCTAGCCGGGTGTCCTACGAGCAGTACTTC. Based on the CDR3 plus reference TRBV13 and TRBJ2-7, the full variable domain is AAGVIQSPRHLIKEKRETATLKCYPIPRHDTVYWYQQGPGQDPQFLISFYEKMQSDKGSIPDRFSAQQFSDYHSELNMSSLELGDSALYFCASSPSRVSYEQYFGPGTRLTVT.

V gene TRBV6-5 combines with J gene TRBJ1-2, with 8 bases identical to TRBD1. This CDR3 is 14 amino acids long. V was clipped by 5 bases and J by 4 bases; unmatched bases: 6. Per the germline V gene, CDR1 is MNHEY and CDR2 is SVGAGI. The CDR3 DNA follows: TGTGCCAGCAGTCAAAGGACAGGGCTCTATGGCTACACCTTC. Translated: CASSQRTGLYGYTF.

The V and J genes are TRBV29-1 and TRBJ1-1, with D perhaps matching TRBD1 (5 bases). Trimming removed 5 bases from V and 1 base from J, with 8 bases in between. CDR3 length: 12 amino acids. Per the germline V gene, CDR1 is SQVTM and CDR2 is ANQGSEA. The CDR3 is CSVTQGNTEAFF. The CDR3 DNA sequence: TGCAGCGTTACCCAGGGGAACACTGAAGCTTTCTTT.

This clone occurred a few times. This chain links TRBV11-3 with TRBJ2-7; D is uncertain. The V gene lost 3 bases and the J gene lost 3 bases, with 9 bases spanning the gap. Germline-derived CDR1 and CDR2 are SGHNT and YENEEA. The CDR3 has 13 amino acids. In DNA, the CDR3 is TGTGCCAGCAGCTTCAATTCAGGCTACGAGCAGTACTTC. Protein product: CASSFNSGYEQYF.

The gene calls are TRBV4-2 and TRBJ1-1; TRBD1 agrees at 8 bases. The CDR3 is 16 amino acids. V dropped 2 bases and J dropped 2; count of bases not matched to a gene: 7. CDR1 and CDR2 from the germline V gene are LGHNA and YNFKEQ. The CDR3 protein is CASSQYIPGGNTEAFF. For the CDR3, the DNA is TGTGCCAGCAGCCAATACATACCAGGGGGCAACACTGAAGCTTTCTTT.

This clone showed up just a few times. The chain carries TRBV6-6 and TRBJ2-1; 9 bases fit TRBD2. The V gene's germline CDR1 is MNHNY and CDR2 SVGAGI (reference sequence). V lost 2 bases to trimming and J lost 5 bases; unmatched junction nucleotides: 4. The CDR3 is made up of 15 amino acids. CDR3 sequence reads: CASSYPAGGHNEQFF. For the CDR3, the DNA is TGTGCCAGCAGTTACCCAGCGGGGGGACACAATGAGCAGTTCTTC.

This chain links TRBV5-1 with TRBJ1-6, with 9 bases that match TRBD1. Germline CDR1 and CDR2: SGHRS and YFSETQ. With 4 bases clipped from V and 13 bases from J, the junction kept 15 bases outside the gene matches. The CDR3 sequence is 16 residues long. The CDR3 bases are TGCGCCAGCAGCACTCGTGGACAGGGGAGGGTTCGGCCCCTCCACTTT. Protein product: CASSTRGQGRVRPLHF.

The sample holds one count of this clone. This chain's CDR3 is CASSPGTTDTDTQYF. In nucleotides, the CDR3 is TGTGCCAGCAGCCCCGGGACTACAGACACAGATACGCAGTATTTT. The rearrangement uses TRBV11-2 and TRBJ2-3, with 7 bases lining up with TRBD2. V shed 5 bases, J shed 2 bases, and the junction held 7 bases outside the gene matches. Germline CDR1 reads SGHAT; CDR2 reads FQNNGV. The CDR3 extends over 15 amino acids.

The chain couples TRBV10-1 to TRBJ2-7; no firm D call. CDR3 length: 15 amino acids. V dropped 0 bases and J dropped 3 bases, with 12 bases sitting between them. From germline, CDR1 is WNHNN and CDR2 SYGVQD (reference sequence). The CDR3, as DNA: TGCGCCAGCAGTGAGTCCCTAGGATCCAACTACGAGCAGTACTTC. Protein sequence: CASSESLGSNYEQYF.